The entry below gives a single TCR beta chain sequence along with its context. The antigen it recognizes is unknown. No clone much larger than this one lies a single base away; base qualities are absent. The germline V gene encodes CDR1 SGHDT and CDR2 YYEEEE. V is pruned by 5 bases and J by 0 bases, leaving 4 bases of the junction without a gene match. Counted from cysteine to phenylalanine, this CDR3 has 16 amino acids. Only the CDR3 DNA is retained, 48 bases long and in frame from the first base. The method was 5' RACE. TCRdb records Illumina HiSeq 2500 as the sequencer. The second PCR ran for about 6 to 11 cycles and used a J-beta primer mix along with a sample-barcoded 5' primer. A unique molecular identifier was introduced onto each TCR beta cDNA molecule by a template-switch 5' adaptor carrying 12 random nucleotides. Each sample yielded at least 2.5 million CDR3-containing paired-end reads. All of the RNA was converted into first-strand cDNA using the Mint cDNA synthesis kit, with a TRBC-specific oligonucleotide serving as the primer. After uracil-DNA glycosylase treatment, a first 18-cycle PCR used universal primers M1SS and BC2_uni_R on all cDNA. As for how the authors treated the data: For normalization, 1 million high-quality reads, each with a distinct molecular identifier, were randomly selected from each sample. Reads sharing molecular identifiers were discarded rather than binned into consensus sequences. MiTCR, run with a Q25 quality threshold and the strictest error-elimination algorithm, handled CDR3 identification, clonotype clustering and error correction. A nonparametric unseen species model with Euler transformation was used to estimate a lower bound on total TCR beta diversity. TCRdb handled the public reads itself, with Q25 trimming in fastp and clone calling in MiXCR, and kept productive beta chains. Rows with a matching CDR3 protein are joined into one entry that keeps the most common DNA and genes. For this entry, the V and J calls and clone size follow TCRdb and not the study's own pipeline. Present in this sample are under 800,000 distinct CDR3 sequences, approximately 39% of which were seen just once. The ten largest clones take up 20% to 25% of the sample.

The sample is drawn from a study of blood T cells in healthy people across ages (dated by TCRdb to about 2015). About the study as a whole: In model experiments, template switching captured roughly one uniquely barcoded TCR beta cDNA molecule for every two T cells. To avoid experimental bias, donors of different ages were distributed randomly across sequencing lanes. Age-related changes in TCR beta repertoire diversity were measured in the study by deep sequencing normalized with unique cDNA molecular identifiers. The donors were split into four age groups: young (average around 16 years), middle-aged (39), aged (approximately 60) and long-lived (roughly 80). The study analyzed two additional independent replicas of 1 million unique cDNA reads from the same blood draw for two donors, one aged 18 to 30 and one aged 80 or older. The investigation overall reported the following: Estimates of total diversity based on one million sequenced T cells were regarded as lower bounds and as underestimates. Because donor CMV infection status was unknown, age-related changes in expanded clonotypes were potentially confounded. Conclusive comparison of naive and antigen-experienced compartments was prevented by the profiling of bulk unsorted PBMCs. The percentage of naive T cells measured by flow cytometry correlated strongly with observed TCR beta diversity. Observed TCR beta diversity per million T cells fell roughly linearly with age, and a significant reduction was already apparent by age roughly 40. Compared with the aged group, more naive CD4+ T cells, fewer expanded clones and increased TCR diversity were shown by the long-lived group, suggesting age selection.

The roughly 39 donors, aged 6 to 90 years, were systemically healthy Caucasian individuals from Russia. Each donor gave roughly 11 milliliters of peripheral blood, drawn into EDTA-treated Vacutainer tubes. PBMCs were isolated by Ficoll-Paque density-gradient centrifugation, with at least 7 million obtained per sample. Trizol reagent was used to extract total RNA from the PBMCs, yielding at least 6 micrograms per sample. The percentages of naive CD45RAhigh/CD27high T cells were determined by flow cytometry on a PBMC aliquot from every donor. The receptor was isolated from a woman aged 55-70 years in good health. Sequencing was done on a sample of blood. Rearrangement joined TRBV5-6 to TRBJ1-6, and TRBD1 matches 8 of the central bases. The CDR3 has the sequence CASRDRARSYNSPLHF. The nucleotide sequence is TGTGCCAGCAGGGACAGGGCCCGCTCCTATAATTCACCCCTCCACTTT.